This T cell receptor beta chain appears in the sequencing data of a study of OX40 agonist ivuxolimab in advanced cancers. Notes on the research overall: Ivuxolimab was an agonistic, fully human IgG2 monoclonal antibody directed against OX40 (CD134), a costimulatory receptor. Intravenous ivuxolimab was administered to patients every 2 weeks at six dose levels: 0.01, 0.1, 0.3, 1.5, 3 and 10 mg/kg. Of the approximately 53 patients in dose escalation, about 20 had hepatocellular carcinoma, about 15 had melanoma, 9 had renal cell carcinoma and 9 had head and neck cancer. In the dose-escalation cohort, around four fifths of patients were male, and the mean age was roughly 60 years, with a range of about 23 to 90. Patients were allowed to have had prior anti-PD-1, anti-PD-L1 or anti-CTLA-4 therapy, and around 40% of the dose-escalation patients had previously received checkpoint inhibitors. Partial responses were achieved by three dose-escalation patients, of whom one had hepatocellular carcinoma and two had cutaneous melanoma. The purpose of peripheral TCRbeta sequencing was to test whether ivuxolimab changed TCR sequence diversity and led to clonal T-cell expansion. The paper describes the monotherapy dose-escalation part (N of about 52 patients) of the phase I trial of ivuxolimab. General findings and caveats noted by the study authors: Partial responders in the 0.1-3.0 mg/kg groups had among the lowest normalized peripheral clonal expansion, especially among CD8+ T cells. After ivuxolimab, CD8+ T cells had more expanded clones than CD4+ T cells on average. The antigen specificity of the clonally expanded peripheral T cells was not determined. Clonal expansion of both CD4+ and CD8+ blood T cells was observed from baseline to week 6 at doses 0.1 to 3.0 mg/kg. Low levels of normalized T-cell clonal expansion were also seen in some patients who did not respond.

Patients with a history of autoimmune disease or receiving systemic immunosuppression were excluded from the trial. Peripheral blood for TCR sequencing was collected from all dose cohorts at baseline, on cycle 4 day 1, and on cycle 7 day 1. The samples were drawn from a first-in-human, open-label, multicenter phase I dose-escalation trial of ivuxolimab. Adults with locally advanced or metastatic melanoma, renal cell carcinoma, hepatocellular carcinoma or head and neck squamous cell carcinoma were enrolled in the trial. Before TCR sequencing, CD4+ T cells and CD8+ T cells were sorted from peripheral blood as separate populations. For sequencing of the TCRbeta CDR3 region, genomic DNA was extracted from the sorted cells. The immunoSEQ Assay was used for sequencing of TCRbeta CDR3 regions. This is the immuneACCESS table as TCRdb keeps it, with only in-frame sequences that have V and J called. A part of the clones is gone; compared with another copy, unresolved V genes explain less than half, and the rest is unexplained. Here the sample has approximately 77,000 clones; 90% occur a single time. Approximately 2% of the sample rests with the top ten.

Sequences SGHKS (CDR1) and YYEKEE (CDR2) are obtained from the germline V gene (reference sequence). Relative to germline, V is 0 bases shorter and J is 6 bases shorter, with 10 bases between their ends. Including cysteine and phenylalanine, the CDR3 has 14 amino acids. Only the CDR3 DNA is retained, 42 bases long and in frame from the first base. A note on this clone: There is no known antigen for this receptor. No per-base quality is available; no much larger clone lies one base away.

This TCR derives from an adult with an advanced solid tumor such as melanoma, head and neck, liver or kidney cancer. The sample in question was CD4+ or CD8+ T cells sorted from blood, obtained in a trial of the OX40 agonist ivuxolimab. The sequence joins TRBV5-5 to TRBJ2-1, with no D gene named confidently. CDR3 reads: CASSLAGLGNEQFF. The DNA sequence is as follows: TGTGCCAGCAGCTTGGCCGGGCTTGGCAATGAGCAGTTCTTC.